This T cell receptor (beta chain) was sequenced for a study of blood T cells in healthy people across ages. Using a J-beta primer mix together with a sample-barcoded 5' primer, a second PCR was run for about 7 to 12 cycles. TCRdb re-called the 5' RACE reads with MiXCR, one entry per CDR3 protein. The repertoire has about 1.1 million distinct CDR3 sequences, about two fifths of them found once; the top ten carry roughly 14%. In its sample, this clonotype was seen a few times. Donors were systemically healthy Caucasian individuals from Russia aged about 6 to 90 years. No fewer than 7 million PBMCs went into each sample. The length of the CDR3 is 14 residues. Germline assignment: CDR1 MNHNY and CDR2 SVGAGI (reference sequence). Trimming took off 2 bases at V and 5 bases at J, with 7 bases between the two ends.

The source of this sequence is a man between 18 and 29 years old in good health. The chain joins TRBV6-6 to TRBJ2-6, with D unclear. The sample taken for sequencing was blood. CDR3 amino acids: CASSYGERANVLTF. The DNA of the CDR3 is TGTGCCAGCAGTTACGGTGAGAGGGCCAACGTCCTGACTTTC.